Listed here is a single T cell receptor beta chain. The method was immunoSEQ multiplex PCR; TCRdb's version includes in-frame clones alone and lacks a portion of them. Counted here are around 220,000 clones, around 87% occurring once; the ten biggest clones make up more than 12%. This entry is derived from a study of blood T cell repertoires in COVID-19. About the study: PBMCs, B-cell-depleted T cells, or T cells provided the cDNA or gDNA that made up the material.

Membership in each cohort depended on participant-reported clinical history. The CDR3 loop spans 15 amino acids. The receptor was isolated from a young man who had been exposed to COVID-19. Specimen: PBMCs or T cells enriched from blood (not recorded which). V and J are TRBV21-1 and TRBJ2-7; TRBD2, the table's D call, lacks a check against the DNA. TRBV21-1 is a known pseudogene. The DNA for the CDR3 is TGTGCCAGCACCCGGGCGGGCGCTTCTTTCTACGAGCAGTACTTC. Protein: CASTRAGASFYEQYF.